The 15 T cell receptor beta chains given below trace back to one sample, sequenced in a study of T cell clonality in common variable immunodeficiency. Assay: immunoSEQ multiplex PCR; the TCRdb copy retains only in-frame clones and omits some. In total the sample includes about 32,000 clones, none of them seen once. Sequenced sample: peripheral blood mononuclear cells. Receptors originate from a person aged 18 to 70 in good health.

This clone was detected ten times or more. The read terminates 3 residues ahead of where the CDR3 ends, so the germline J gene completes it. The rearrangement links TRBV7-6 to TRBJ2-1, with D possibly matching TRBD2 (5 bases). CDR3 length equals 16 residues. Germline V CDR1 and CDR2: SGHVS, FNYEAQ. V was trimmed by 1 base and J by 4 bases, leaving 14 bases between them. CDR3 DNA, as far as it was read: TGTGCCAGCAGCTTAGAACCGGACTCACCTTACAATGAG. It is translated as CASSLEPDSPYNE. In full, the CDR3 is CASSLEPDSPYNEQFF.

This clone was recorded many times. Read data end 3 residues before the CDR3 end; the end is taken from the germline J gene. The chain couples TRBV30 to TRBJ2-3; D gene uncertain. From germline, CDR1 is GTSNPN and CDR2 SVGIG (reference sequence). The CDR3 is 12 residues long. V was shortened by 3 bases and J by 3 bases, with 7 bases between the two germline ends. CDR3 bases read: TGTGCCTGGAGCCTGTCGACAGATACG. Amino acids: CAWSLSTDT. The entire CDR3 is CAWSLSTDTQYF.

This clone was found many times. The CDR3 protein is CASSFDQRYEQYF. The CDR3 DNA, read in part, is TGTGCCAGCTCATTCGACCAGCGTTACGAG. V is TRBV18 and J is TRBJ2-7, with D unresolved. The sequenced fragment ends 3 residues before the CDR3 boundary, so the rest is inferred from the germline J gene. V lost 5 bases, J lost 4 bases, and 12 bases lay in between. This CDR3 region has 13 residues. Germline CDR1 is KGHSH and CDR2 is LQKENI.

This clone was detected many times. Read sequence stops 3 residues before the CDR3 end, and the germline J gene provides the missing end. J is TRBJ2-1 and V is TRBV7-9; 13 nucleotides align to TRBD2. CDR3 size: 15 residues. The junction had 1 base not matched to a gene; V was cut back by 4 bases and J by 4 bases. Germline CDR1 reads SEHNR; CDR2 reads FQNEAQ (reference sequence). The covered CDR3 bases are TGTGCCAGCAGCTGGACTAGCGGGGGATACAATGAG. It specifies CASSWTSGGYNE. The full CDR3 protein is CASSWTSGGYNEQFF.

Regarding this clone: The sequence runs out 3 residues before the end of the CDR3; the remainder is reconstructed from the germline J gene. V gene TRBV20-1 combines with J gene TRBJ1-5; D perhaps matches TRBD1 (5 bases). The length of the CDR3 is 15 residues. Germline V gene lookup returns CDR1 DFQATT and CDR2 SNEGSKA (reference sequence). V lost 0 bases and J lost 6, with 15 bases in between. CDR3 sequence reads: CSARDTQGRTQPQHF. The sequenced part of the CDR3 DNA is TGCAGTGCTAGAGATACCCAGGGTAGGACTCAGCCC.

This clone was seen at least ten times. The CDR3 goes on 3 residues after the read ends, and that part is filled in from the germline J gene. The rearrangement uses TRBV12-3 or TRBV12-4 and TRBJ1-5; no reliable D call. V was trimmed by 2 bases and J by 3 bases, leaving 5 bases between them. The CDR3 runs to 13 residues. The CDR3 sequence: CASSLTDNQPQHF. The DNA read from the CDR3 is TGTGCCAGCAGTTTAACAGACAATCAGCCC.

This clone was seen many times. The missing CDR3 end, 3 residues past where the read stops, is filled in from the germline J gene. The V and J genes are TRBV5-1 and TRBJ2-7, with 10 bases aligning to TRBD2. The CDR3 spans 13 residues. Germline CDR1 and CDR2: SGHRS and YFSETQ. The trim removed 5 bases at V and 5 bases at J, leaving 4 bases unmatched. The part of the CDR3 DNA that was read is TGCGCCAGCAGTTCTAGCGGGGGCAACGAG. Its protein is CASSSSGGNE. The CDR3, in full, reads CASSSSGGNEQYF.

Ten or more counts support this clone. From the germline J gene comes the end of the CDR3, since the read stops 3 residues before it. This sequence joins TRBV27 and TRBJ2-3; D call uncertain. The CDR3 is 13 residues long. CDR1 and CDR2 from the germline V gene are MNHEY and SMNVEV (reference sequence). V was clipped by 4 bases and J by 3 bases, with 8 bases between them. The CDR3 spells CASSSSNTDTQYF. CDR3 bases read: TGTGCCAGCAGTTCCTCTAATACAGATACG.

As for this clone: The read is 3 residues too short to cover the CDR3 end, so that end is filled in from the germline J gene. The chain carries TRBV7-2 and TRBJ2-1, with TRBD1 matching over 8 bases. J gave up 9 bases and V 3 bases, and 4 bases lay outside the gene matches. Looked up from germline, CDR1 is SGHTA and CDR2 is FQGNSA. The CDR3 loop spans 13 amino acids. The CDR3: CASSLGQAREQFF. CDR3 DNA (partial): TGTGCCAGCAGCTTGGGACAGGCGCGTGAG.

The sample holds many counts of this clone. The read finishes 3 residues shy of the CDR3 end, and the germline J gene is used to complete it. This chain links TRBV19 with TRBJ1-5, with 7 nucleotides matching TRBD1. CDR3 length equals 15 residues. J gave up 2 bases and V 3 bases, and 4 bases lay outside the gene matches. Per germline, CDR1 LNHDA and CDR2 SQIVND (reference sequence). The CDR3 here is CASSILGTGNQPQHF. The CDR3 bases that were read are TGTGCCAGTAGTATCCTCGGGACAGGCAATCAGCCC.

This clone was picked up many times. From the germline J gene comes the end of the CDR3, since the read stops 3 residues before it. The chain has TRBV9 and TRBJ2-1, with TRBD2 matching 7 bases. CDR1 is SGDLS, CDR2 YYNGEE, per germline. The CDR3 consists of 15 residues. The ends lost 6 bases at V and 7 bases at J; junction bases unmatched: 13. The covered CDR3 bases are TGTGCCAGCAACGCCCTAGGCGGGAGTGGGAATGAG. This encodes CASNALGGSGNE. The entire CDR3 protein reads CASNALGGSGNEQFF.

This clone was seen at least ten times. The read ends 3 residues early relative to the CDR3; the germline J gene fills the gap. The V and J genes are TRBV19 and TRBJ1-4; D not resolved. The CDR3 totals 14 residues. Germline V gene data show CDR1 as LNHDA and CDR2 as SQIVND (reference sequence). V lost 2 bases and J 0 bases, leaving 4 bases between the germline ends. The CDR3 loop is CASSISATNEKLFF. The sequenced CDR3 bases are TGTGCCAGTAGTATATCTGCAACTAATGAAAAA.

Only a few counts were recorded for this clone. The part of the CDR3 DNA that was read is TGTGCCAGCGGGGGGGGGACTAGCGGGGGACGAGACATT. Amino acids: CASGGGTSGGRDI. The entire CDR3 sequence reads CASGGGTSGGRDIQYF. This sequence joins TRBV2 and TRBJ2-4; 14 bases align to TRBD2. The read stops 3 residues short of the end of the CDR3; the missing end is completed from the germline J gene. CDR3 length equals 16 residues. V was pared by 8 bases and J by 8 bases, with 11 bases of the junction left unmatched. Germline assignment: CDR1 SNHLY and CDR2 FYNNEI. Drawing the rest from reference TRBV2 and TRBJ2-4, the complete variable domain is EPEVTQTPSHQVTQMGQEVILRCVPISNHLYFYWYRQILGQKVEFLVSFYNNEISEKSEIFDDQFSVERPDGSNFTLKIRSTKLEDSAMYFCASGGGTSGGRDIQYFGAGTRLSVL.

In its sample, this clone was seen many times. The read halts 3 residues ahead of the CDR3 end, with the missing end drawn from the germline J gene. The chain couples TRBV24-1 to TRBJ1-2; TRBD1 agrees at 7 bases. The CDR3 covers 15 residues. CDR1 is KGHDR, CDR2 SFDVKD, per germline. This CDR3 reads CATSDGGDSGYGYTF. Partial CDR3 DNA: TGTGCCACCAGTGATGGTGGGGACAGCGGGTACGGC.

At least ten counts were recorded for this clone. The read ends 3 residues shy of where the CDR3 ends; the end is completed using the germline J gene. The chain couples TRBV30 to TRBJ2-1, with no clear D. Looked up from germline, CDR1 is GTSNPN and CDR2 is SVGIG (reference sequence). With 2 bases removed from V and 6 bases from J, the gap between germline ends came to 14 bases. The CDR3 covers 14 residues. CDR3 protein: CAWSNLLASNEQFF. The sequenced CDR3 bases are TGTGCCTGGAGTAACCTCTTGGCCTCCAATGAG. The complete variable domain, with remaining parts taken from reference TRBV30 and TRBJ2-1, reads SQTIHQWPATLVQPVGSPLSLECTVEGTSNPNLYWYRQAAGRGLQLLFYSVGIGQISSEVPQNLSASRPQDRQFILSSKKLLLSDSGFYLCAWSNLLASNEQFFGPGTRLTVL.